This entry features one T cell receptor (beta chain) sequence. Its recognized antigen is unknown. No base quality information exists; no much larger clone differs at one position. In total, roughly 710 healthy bone marrow donors made up the cohort. All cohort members were sampled while nominally healthy, although unrecorded immune exposures were likely present. The donor was CMV seronegative and was included in the group of approximately 350 seronegative cohort members. A peripheral blood sample was collected from each donor, and TCR beta sequencing was performed on peripheral blood mononuclear cells. The Qiagen DNeasy Blood Extraction Kit was used to extract genomic DNA from the blood cell samples. V is pared back by 3 bases and J by 2 bases, with 12 bases lying between the germline termini. Based on the germline V gene, the CDR1 and CDR2 sequences are MNHNS and SASEGT. The cysteine opens and the phenylalanine closes a CDR3 of 15 amino acids. Of all the DNA, just the CDR3 is kept, 45 bases in frame from base 1.

This record belongs to a study of cytomegalovirus exposure and HLA in healthy donors (dated by TCRdb to the late 2010s). Concerning the study at large: An earlier analysis of about 560 of the donors reported 250 to 300 Gb of sequence data and 90 million to 120 million unique TCR beta sequences obtained from around 170 million T cells. Several DR-DQ haplotypes were handled as single units for association and clustering because linkage in the cohort was strong. The number of typed donors differed by locus: about 629-630 for A, B, C, DRB1 and DQB1; approximately 520 for DQA1; 606 for DPA1; and roughly 470 for DPB1. The study combined high-throughput TCR immunosequencing, statistical association of individual TCRs with disease status, and machine learning to predict cytomegalovirus infection status. Among about 360 genotyped donors of the cohort, an average of roughly 240,000 unique TCR beta nucleotide sequences were sequenced per donor, roughly 20% of them non-productive. In an earlier analysis of roughly 580 of the donors, high-throughput TCR beta sequencing was used to judge whether each TCR beta V gene segment behaved as functional or pseudogenic. Besides the first cohort of some 670 subjects, a separate validation cohort made up of over a hundred different subjects was used. Rather than using new phenotypic data, the later analysis identified candidate immune exposures from TCR beta sequences and from how often those sequences occurred across donors. The study used immunosequencing to profile the T cell repertoires of several hundred subjects and linked those repertoires to cytomegalovirus serostatus. A later genetic analysis used genome-wide SNP genotypes for about 60% of the roughly 670 donors, treating that subset as a discovery cohort. Both class I and class II loci were covered by HLA typing, at four-digit resolution. Of the roughly 400 genotyped donors, roughly 80% fell in the genetic ancestry cluster associated with self-reported Caucasian donors. All discovery cohort repertoires had been generated on a single sequencing platform. The study aimed to test whether signatures of past pathogen exposure could be identified by cataloging public T cell receptors. To study patterns of TCR occurrence, a later analysis re-analyzed previously published TCR beta repertoires from 666 donors and added high-resolution HLA genotyping. Alongside the repertoire data, information on donor age, sex, ethnicity and CMV serostatus was compiled. About 280 gigabases of sequencing data and around 80 million unique TCR sequences made up an early release that covered approximately 620 HLA-typed donors.

The paper as a whole reports these results and caveats: The authors suggested that the approach could potentially be generalized to other disease states and immunological phenotypes. Correlated functional status among segregating V segments might be attributable to linkage disequilibrium, but an unknown experimental factor could not be ruled out. About 17 rarely observed V segments, including chromosome 9 orphons, were excluded from the earlier analysis of about 600 of the donors because counts were too low. Because HLA typing was unavailable for some donors at each locus, only the typed subset was used in association tests. In a later analysis, the rate of TCR association differed among HLA loci, with DRB1 alleles having the most associated TCRs and HLA-C alleles having the fewest. A later genetic analysis reported fewer N-insertions in productive TCRs among donors in an Asian-associated ancestry cluster than the roughly 620-donor mean. A later genetic analysis associated a missense DCLRE1C variant with V-gene and J-gene trimming of TCR beta chains, and an independent cohort replicated the association. A group of highly shared sequence variants was considered likely to be a technical artifact of the sequencing pipeline. A later analysis found that HLA-associated TCR beta chains were more clonally expanded and had lower generation probabilities than equally common non-associated chains. In vitro tests confirmed that a few of the cytomegalovirus-associated TCR beta chains recognize cytomegalovirus antigens. While some public TCRs were present in many individuals, most TCR sequences turned up only very rarely across donors. In both the original and validation cohorts, the classifier was reported to diagnose cytomegalovirus status with high specificity and sensitivity. Assigning TCR associations to individual alleles was difficult when HLA alleles, especially DR and DQ, strongly co-occurred. CMV serostatus was the only immune exposure information available for the cohort. In an earlier analysis of roughly 500 of the donors, most TCR beta V segments appeared in productive rearrangements about 87% or about 30% of the time, broadly matching IMGT annotations. Several of the top co-occurrence clusters appeared to be linked to parvovirus B19, influenza, CMV and Epstein-Barr virus, according to a later analysis. In this cohort, only TCR beta chains were sequenced, and detectable features were limited by the absence of alpha or paired-chain data. A further reported finding was that TCR beta sequences accurately predicted the HLA-A and HLA-B alleles for most subjects in the first cohort. Presence/absence analyses assumed roughly uniform sequencing depth across donors, an assumption that may not hold. In a later analysis, most CMV-associated TCR beta chains were found to appear HLA-restricted, with HLA associations seemingly driven largely by CMV exposure. The 87-base-pair reads could not distinguish some IMGT-functional V segments, including TRBV6-2 and TRBV6-3, so those segments were excluded. The study gave a list of about 150 TCR beta chains associated with cytomegalovirus. At a false discovery rate of 0.05, a later analysis linked fewer than 20,000 TCR beta sequences to specific HLA alleles.

Receptors were amplified or captured by the immunoSEQ multiplex PCR assay. For the multiplex PCR, a mixture combining 60 forward primers for TCR Vbeta segments and 13 reverse primers for TCR Jbeta segments was used. Amplification of the CDR3 region of rearranged TCR beta genes was performed with a multiplex PCR assay on genomic DNA. The amplified TCR beta libraries were sequenced on the Illumina HiSeq System as 87-base-pair reads. The study's processing was this. In a later analysis, tens of millions of unique TCR beta chains were counted across the roughly 670 repertoires, and about 9.9 million of these chains were shared by at least two donors. Raw reads were error-corrected and collapsed into unique sequences by a nearest-neighbor algorithm in which closely related sequences were merged to remove PCR and sequencing errors. To assign V, D and J gene segments, CDR3 sequences were aligned to IMGT reference sequences. For a sequence to be retained, a match of at least six nucleotides to both a V gene segment and a J gene segment was required. Rearrangements were classified as productive when the CDR3 lacked stop codons and remained in frame with V and J, and all other rearrangements were classified as non-productive. CDR3 was defined by IMGT convention, running from the second conserved V-encoded cysteine to the conserved J-encoded phenylalanine. The earlier analysis of 500 to 750 of the donors excluded any sequence lacking an unambiguous match to a single V gene segment. In an earlier analysis of 450 to 700 of the donors, V segments were called functional above 56.7% productive rearrangements and were called segregating when the between-donor standard deviation exceeded 5%. A statistical classification framework was developed to diagnose cytomegalovirus status using the catalog of TCR beta chain sequences. A later analysis assigned V and J genes by comparing TCR nucleotide sequences with IMGT/GENE-DB human TR gene sequences. A later analysis assigned CDR3 sequences and most-parsimonious VDJ recombination scenarios with the TCRdist pipeline. In a later analysis, each TCR beta chain was defined by its CDR3 amino acid sequence together with its V-gene family, and reads lacking a unique V-gene family were excluded. In a later analysis, fewer than 650 highly shared, low-generation-probability nucleotide sequences were removed to address suspected cross-contamination and a sequencing artifact. For each public chain, a later analysis derived a clonal expansion index from normalized ranks of inferred template counts within each repertoire. Generation probabilities in a later analysis came from a VDJ recombination model fitted to out-of-frame rearrangements, and those results were checked against IGoR. In a later analysis, hypergeometric tests were used to score TCR-TCR, TCR-HLA and TCR-CMV co-occurrence, with a repertoire-size bias correction applied to TCR pairs. In a later analysis, false discovery rates were estimated by permuting HLA or CMV assignments 20 times. In a later analysis, co-occurring TCRs were grouped with DBSCAN, and TCRdist sequence similarity was added when clustering was performed within HLA-allele-positive subsets. For co-occurrence clustering, repertoires with fewer than 30,000 or more than 120,000 public chains were excluded, along with four or five repertoires with anomalous nucleotide sharing. As stored in TCRdb, this immuneACCESS dataset retains in-frame rearrangements with V and J assigned. A fraction of the clones does not appear; measured against another copy, unresolved V genes explain less than half of the discrepancy, and the remainder lacks a known reason. V and J calls plus clone size are reproduced from that table; the DNA served to infer D and trimming. The sample data list roughly 150,000 clones, and about 88% of these were observed just once. The ten largest clones take up roughly 2.4% of the sample.

The receptor chain draws on TRBV6-1 and TRBJ2-3, with a weak D call of TRBD2 (6 bases match). Sequencing input: PBMCs. This TCR was recovered from a woman under 30 in good health and CMV-seronegative. Read as DNA, the sequence is TGTGCCAGCAGTGATGGACTAAGCTTCACAGATACGCAGTATTTT. It encodes CASSDGLSFTDTQYF.